The following is a TCR beta chain sequence with its context. Using immunoSEQ multiplex PCR, the repertoire was profiled, and TCRdb retains in-frame clones only, with some absent. The table includes approximately 200,000 clones, around four fifths detected once. The source of the sample is a study of blood T cell repertoires in COVID-19. V shed 3 bases, J shed 13 bases, and the junction held 3 bases outside the gene matches. The CDR3 consists of 12 residues. Per germline, CDR1 MNHEY and CDR2 SMNVEV (reference sequence). Sequencing used peripheral blood. This chain uses TRBV27 with TRBJ1-6; TRBD1 agrees at 7 bases. The source is a woman aged 25 to 39 with acute or convalescent COVID-19. CDR3 sequence: CASSFDRAPLHF. The CDR3 DNA sequence: TGTGCCAGCAGTTTCGACAGGGCTCCCCTCCACTTT.